The 32 T cell receptor beta chains reported below all come from one sample, sequenced in a study of T cell responses to AZD1222 COVID-19 vaccine. Profiling relied on immunoSEQ multiplex PCR, and the TCRdb table lists in-frame clones only, not all of them. The table records tens of thousands of clones, around 91% of them present only once. This specimen was peripheral blood, taken on day 0 of AZD1222 vaccination. The source of these receptors is an adult in good health.

The chain carries TRBV6-5 and TRBJ1-5; no clear D gene. From germline, CDR1 is MNHEY and CDR2 SVGAGI. The CDR3 covers 13 residues. Trimming took off 6 bases at V and 10 bases at J, with 16 bases between the two ends. The CDR3 DNA is TGTGCCAGCAGCCAACTTCAAGGTGATCCCCAGCATTTT. Translation: CASSQLQGDPQHF.

This chain connects TRBV7-2 to TRBJ1-1; 7 nucleotides line up with TRBD1. Trimming took 5 bases from V and 0 from J; bases not matched to a gene: 3. CDR3 length: 14 residues. Germline V gives CDR1 SGHTA, CDR2 FQGNSA. The CDR3 spells CASSRGQLNTEAFF. For the CDR3, the DNA is TGTGCCAGCAGCCGGGGACAGCTGAACACTGAAGCTTTCTTT.

The chain is built from TRBV11-2 and TRBJ1-1, with D maybe TRBD1 (5 bases). Between the trimmed V and J ends, which lost 5 bases and 3 bases, there was a span of 16 bases. CDR1 SGHAT and CDR2 FQNNGV come from the germline V gene. The CDR3 is 15 residues long. The CDR3 region has the DNA TGTGCCAGCAGCCAAGGGGACGGCAGGTACACTGAAGCTTTCTTT. It codes for CASSQGDGRYTEAFF.

The chain couples TRBV30 to TRBJ1-4, with TRBD1 matching 7 bases. J was trimmed by 6 bases and V by 3 bases; bases with no gene match: 7. CDR3 length equals 14 residues. Germline V gene sequence: CDR1 GTSNPN, CDR2 SVGIG (reference sequence). The CDR3 sequence: CAWRSQGRDEKLFF. The DNA for the CDR3 is TGTGCCTGGAGATCACAGGGGCGGGATGAAAAACTGTTTTTT.

This chain connects TRBV28 to TRBJ1-5; D ambiguous. V gave up 6 bases and J gave up 3 bases, with 9 bases separating them. This CDR3 contains 13 residues. Germline V gene lookup returns CDR1 MDHEN and CDR2 SYDVKM. CDR3 sequence reads: CASREDFNQPQHF. Here the CDR3 DNA reads TGTGCCAGCAGAGAGGATTTCAATCAGCCCCAGCATTTT.

The chain is built from TRBV7-2 and TRBJ1-1, with D tentatively TRBD1 (5 bases). V gave up 0 bases and J gave up 5 bases, with 13 bases separating them. CDR3 length equals 15 residues. Germline V gives CDR1 SGHTA, CDR2 FQGNSA. DNA of the CDR3: TGTGCCAGCAGCTTAGCGATCCAGGGTGGGACTGAAGCTTTCTTT. Protein product: CASSLAIQGGTEAFF. The full variable domain, in which reference TRBV7-2 and TRBJ1-1 provide the parts outside the CDR3, is GAGVSQSPSNKVTEKGKDVELRCDPISGHTALYWYRQSLGQGLEFLIYFQGNSAPDKSGLPSDRFSAERTGGSVSTLTIQRTQQEDSAVYLCASSLAIQGGTEAFFGQGTRLTVV.

This clone has just a few counts. The chain has TRBV7-9 and TRBJ1-6; TRBD1 might be the D (5 bases). The V and J ends lost 4 bases and 7 bases respectively, with 14 bases between them. CDR3 length: 15 residues. Germline values: CDR1 SEHNR, CDR2 FQNEAQ (reference sequence). The CDR3 loop is CASSSTGLANSPLHF. CDR3 DNA sequence: TGTGCCAGCAGCTCAACAGGCCTCGCGAATTCACCCCTCCACTTT.

This clone was seen a handful of times. This rearrangement joins TRBV5-1 to TRBJ2-5; 10 bases match TRBD1. This CDR3 comprises 14 residues. V was clipped by 3 bases and J by 5 bases; unmatched bases: 4. Germline lookup yields CDR1 SGHRS and CDR2 YFSETQ. CDR3 in DNA: TGCGCCAGCAGCTGGACAGGGGGAACGGAGACCCAGTACTTC. Its protein is CASSWTGGTETQYF.

This clone was observed a few times. The chain links TRBV19 to TRBJ1-2; 12 bases fit TRBD1. V trimming: 4 bases; J trimming: 6 bases; junction bases outside the gene matches: 9. This CDR3 spans 16 amino acids. CDR1 LNHDA and CDR2 SQIVND come from the germline V gene (reference sequence). CDR3 in DNA: TGTGCCAGTAGTACAAGTATTGGGACAGGGGGCGATGGCTACACCTTC. It translates to CASSTSIGTGGDGYTF.

V is TRBV9 and J is TRBJ1-2; a weak D match, TRBD1 (5 bases). CDR3 length: 16 amino acids. The V gene lost 0 bases and the J gene lost 6 bases, with 18 bases spanning the gap. The germline CDR1 and CDR2 sequences are SGDLS and YYNGEE. CDR3 amino acids: CASSVDGTPTRHGYTF. In DNA, the CDR3 is TGTGCCAGCAGCGTAGACGGGACTCCAACTCGCCATGGCTACACCTTC.

This chain uses TRBV9 with TRBJ1-1, with a tentative D call TRBD1 (6 bases). Germline lookup yields CDR1 SGDLS and CDR2 YYNGEE. CDR3 length: 14 residues. V lost 4 bases, J lost 3 bases, and 13 bases lay in between. CDR3 in amino acids: CASSPQGGDTEAFF. The DNA for the CDR3 is TGTGCCAGCAGCCCACAGGGAGGGGACACTGAAGCTTTCTTT.

The V gene is TRBV12-3 or TRBV12-4, the J gene TRBJ1-1; D is possibly TRBD1 (6 bases). V shed 5 bases and J shed 4 bases, with 11 bases lying between them. The CDR3 has 13 amino acids. The CDR3: CASSQQGGTEAFF. The CDR3 DNA is TGTGCCAGCAGTCAACAGGGAGGCACTGAAGCTTTCTTT.

The chain uses TRBV6-2 or TRBV6-3 and TRBJ2-7, with D uncertain. Per germline, CDR1 MNHEY and CDR2 SVGEGT. The CDR3 has 12 residues. Trimming cost V 4 bases and J 5 bases, with 9 bases left between them. The CDR3 protein is CASSWTPHEQYF. CDR3 DNA sequence: TGTGCCAGCAGTTGGACCCCACACGAGCAGTACTTC.

V gene TRBV7-2 combines with J gene TRBJ1-2, with D uncertain. Trimming stripped 5 bases from V and 3 bases from J, with 13 bases between. CDR1 SGHTA and CDR2 FQGNSA come from the germline V gene. The CDR3 covers 14 residues. The CDR3 nucleotides read TGTGCCAGCAGCCCAAAGGGCGACCACTATGGCTACACCTTC. Translated, it gives CASSPKGDHYGYTF.

Only one count was recorded for this clone. The chain combines TRBV11-2 with TRBJ2-7; the D is unclear. The CDR3 sequence is 14 residues long. Germline CDR1 and CDR2: SGHAT and FQNNGV. V was shortened by 1 base and J by 9 bases, with 16 bases between the two germline ends. The CDR3 DNA reads TGTGCCAGCAGCTTAGTGACCGAGAATGGGTGGCAGTACTTC. Translated: CASSLVTENGWQYF.

This chain uses TRBV4-1 with TRBJ1-1; D call uncertain. V was clipped by 4 bases and J by 1 base, with 10 bases between them. Germline CDR1 and CDR2: MGHRA and YSYEKL. The CDR3 has 14 residues. CDR3 nucleotide sequence: TGCGCCAGCAGCCCGAGACGGGAGAACACTGAAGCTTTCTTT. Residues: CASSPRRENTEAFF.

This chain uses TRBV11-2 with TRBJ2-5; a possible D gene is TRBD2 (5 bases). The CDR3 is 13 amino acids. The germline CDR1 and CDR2 sequences are SGHAT and FQNNGV. V shed 3 bases and J shed 2 bases, with 7 bases lying between them. The CDR3 DNA reads as TGTGCCAGCAGCTTTTCGGGACAAGAGACCCAGTACTTC. Its translation is CASSFSGQETQYF.

CDR3 loop: CASSLLTGQERQQFF. Here the CDR3 DNA reads TGTGCCAGCAGCCTACTGACCGGACAGGAAAGACAACAGTTCTTC. J is TRBJ2-1 and V is TRBV4-2; 7 nucleotides match TRBD1. The germline V gene encodes CDR1 LGHNA and CDR2 YNFKEQ. The CDR3 spans 15 residues. The V segment lost 4 bases and the J segment 13 bases; nucleotides outside the gene matches: 16.

This chain connects TRBV24-1 to TRBJ2-3; the D is unclear. The CDR3 has 13 residues. CDR1 KGHDR and CDR2 SFDVKD come from the germline V gene. Between the trimmed V and J ends, which lost 2 bases and 3 bases, there was a span of 5 bases. CDR3 bases: TGTGCCACCAGTGATTCGTGGACAGATACGCAGTATTTT. Its translation: CATSDSWTDTQYF.

This chain links TRBV5-1 with TRBJ1-1; D possibly corresponds to TRBD1 (6 bases). The CDR3 is 14 residues long. V lost 4 bases to trimming and J lost 6 bases, with 16 bases between them. The germline V gene has CDR1 SGHRS and CDR2 YFSETQ. For the CDR3, the DNA is TGCGCCAGCAGCCCCATGGGGGGCGGGGCTGAAGCTTTCTTT. It encodes CASSPMGGGAEAFF.

The rearrangement links TRBV14 to TRBJ1-6; 9 bases align to TRBD1. CDR3 length: 17 amino acids. Trimming removed 1 base from V and 8 bases from J; junction bases left unmatched: 9. Germline CDR1 SGHDN, CDR2 FVKESK. The CDR3, as DNA: TGTGCCAGCAGCCAAGCAGCCTCCGGGACAGGGTATTCACCCCTCCACTTT. This translates into CASSQAASGTGYSPLHF.

CDR3 nucleotide sequence: TGTGCCACCAGCGTGGGACAGGACAATCAGCCCCAGCATTTT. This gives the protein CATSVGQDNQPQHF. The V gene is TRBV15, the J gene TRBJ1-5, with 8 nucleotides matching TRBD1. Losses at the gene ends were 5 bases for V and 3 bases for J; bases not matched to a gene: 3. Germline-derived CDR1 and CDR2 are LNHNV and YYDKDF (reference sequence). This CDR3 comprises 14 residues. Filled out from reference TRBV15 and TRBJ1-5, the complete variable domain reads DAMVIQNPRYQVTQFGKPVTLSCSQTLNHNVMYWYQQKSSQAPKLLFHYYDKDFNNEADTPDNFQSRRPNTSFCFLDIRSPGLGDTAMYLCATSVGQDNQPQHFGDGTRLSIL.

This chain joins TRBV5-8 and TRBJ1-6, with 8 bases identical to TRBD1. CDR1 and CDR2 (germline): SGHTS, YDEGEE. The ends lost 3 bases at V and 8 bases at J; junction bases unmatched: 7. CDR3 length: 15 residues. The CDR3 coding sequence is TGTGCCAGCAGCTCGAGACAGGGGCGGGATTCACCCCTCCACTTT. It specifies CASSSRQGRDSPLHF. The complete variable domain, with remaining parts taken from reference TRBV5-8 and TRBJ1-6, reads EAGVTQSPTHLIKTRGQQATLRCSPISGHTSVYWYQQALGLGLQFLLWYDEGEERNRGNFPPRFSGRQFPNYSSELNVNALELEDSALYLCASSSRQGRDSPLHFGNGTRLTVT.

V gene TRBV5-4 combines with J gene TRBJ2-2, with 9 bases fitting TRBD1. After removal of 4 bases from V and 6 bases from J, the junction contained 7 bases not matched to a gene. CDR3 size: 15 residues. Germline V gene sequence: CDR1 SGHNT, CDR2 YYREEE (reference sequence). The chain's CDR3 is CASSATGGESGELFF. CDR3 bases: TGTGCCAGCAGCGCGACAGGGGGGGAGTCCGGGGAGCTGTTTTTT.

This clone was observed a few times. The rearrangement uses TRBV9 and TRBJ2-7, with 8 bases that match TRBD2. From germline, CDR1 is SGDLS and CDR2 YYNGEE. CDR3 size: 13 residues. J lost 6 bases, V lost 4 bases, and 6 bases had no gene match. The CDR3 loop reads CASSRRGVREQYF. The CDR3 coding sequence is TGTGCCAGCAGCCGGCGGGGGGTGCGCGAGCAGTACTTC.

This clone was observed a few times. The gene calls are TRBV5-1 and TRBJ1-3; possible D gene TRBD1, 6 bases. Germline V lookup: CDR1 SGHRS, CDR2 YFSETQ. V was trimmed by 9 bases and J by 2 bases, leaving 21 bases between them. The CDR3 sequence is 16 residues long. DNA for the CDR3: TGCGCCACTTCATCAGGGGCAGGAATACCTGGAAACACCATATATTTT. It yields the protein CATSSGAGIPGNTIYF.

This clone has a handful of counts. The chain employs TRBV9 and TRBJ1-1, with TRBD1 matching over 7 bases. Trimming removed 4 bases from V and 1 base from J; junction bases left unmatched: 4. The length of the CDR3 is 14 residues. CDR1 is SGDLS, CDR2 YYNGEE, per germline. The CDR3 loop is CASSPRTGNTEAFF. The CDR3 nucleotides read TGTGCCAGCAGCCCTCGGACAGGGAACACTGAAGCTTTCTTT.

J is TRBJ1-1 and V is TRBV19, with D unresolved. Deletions cut 7 bases from V and 2 bases from J, with 11 bases between. CDR1 and CDR2 (germline): LNHDA, SQIVND (reference sequence). This CDR3 has 13 amino acids. In DNA, the CDR3 is TGTGCCAGTACTAGGGAACCTAACACTGAAGCTTTCTTT. This translates into CASTREPNTEAFF.

V is TRBV5-5 and J is TRBJ2-3; perhaps TRBD1 as D (5 bases). This CDR3 spans 15 amino acids. Germline CDR1 SGHKS, CDR2 YYEKEE (reference sequence). Trimming removed 2 bases from V and 0 bases from J, with 10 bases in between. The CDR3 protein is CASSFVQGSTDTQYF. The CDR3, as DNA: TGTGCCAGCAGCTTCGTCCAGGGAAGCACAGATACGCAGTATTTT. Supplemented by reference TRBV5-5 and TRBJ2-3, the full variable domain reads DAGVTQSPTHLIKTRGQQVTLRCSPISGHKSVSWYQQVLGQGPQFIFQYYEKEERGRGNFPDRFSARQFPNYSSELNVNALLLGDSALYLCASSFVQGSTDTQYFGPGTRLTVL.

The V gene is TRBV10-3, the J gene TRBJ2-7, with 10 nucleotides matching TRBD1. Trimming at V came to 3 bases and at J to 3 bases, leaving 5 bases not matched to a gene. The CDR3 has 15 amino acids. Germline-derived CDR1 and CDR2 are ENHRY and SYGVKD. CDR3 DNA: TGTGCCATCAGTGACACCGGGACAGGGGTCTACGAGCAGTACTTC. Its protein product is CAISDTGTGVYEQYF.

The chain uses TRBV4-3 and TRBJ1-1, with a possible D match to TRBD1 (5 bases). The CDR3 spans 15 residues. Trimming left V 1 base short and J 1 base short, with 10 bases between. The germline gives CDR1 LGHNA, CDR2 YSLEER. The CDR3 nucleotides read TGCGCCAGCAGCCAAGTCCCCCAGGGGAACACTGAAGCTTTCTTT. Its protein product is CASSQVPQGNTEAFF.

This clone was counted between two and nine times. The rearrangement links TRBV6-5 to TRBJ2-7; D might be TRBD1 (6 bases). Germline assignment: CDR1 MNHEY and CDR2 SVGAGI. Between the trimmed V and J ends, which lost 4 bases and 3 bases, there was a span of 10 bases. The CDR3 is 13 amino acids. The CDR3 protein is CASSSVRGYEQYF. CDR3 nucleotide sequence: TGTGCCAGCAGTTCGGTCAGGGGCTACGAGCAGTACTTC.